This entry is about one TCR beta chain. The antigen remains undetermined. The CDR3 length is 13 residues. The germline gives CDR1 LNHNV, CDR2 YYDKDF (reference sequence). Trimming left V 4 bases short and J 4 bases short, with 8 bases between. The data stem from a study of CD8+CD57+ T cells in acquired aplastic anemia. Whole-study findings and limits: Both patients and controls carried the same twenty-nine CD8+ CDR3 sequences.

The study profiled TCR beta VDJ and CDR3 using genomic DNA as template. TCRdb recomputed calls from the reads with MiXCR, one row per CDR3 protein. In the table there are about 70,000 distinct CDR3 sequences, approximately 51% of which are singletons. The sequenced material came from sorted CD4+, CD8+, or CD8+CD57+ T cells (not recorded which) from PBMCs. The V gene is TRBV15, the J gene TRBJ1-5; D unresolved. This TCR derives from a human donor in good health, serving as a control. The CDR3 nucleotides read TGTGCCACCAGCATCGCACTGAATCAGCCCCAGCATTTT. It specifies CATSIALNQPQHF.